This T cell receptor beta chain was identified in a study of spatial heterogeneity in lung cancer. Study-wide background: Detection consistently captured more beta-chain sequences than alpha-chain sequences.

This clonotype was detected many times. This beta chain is off target for a library built for alpha chains, so its abundance means little. One entry per CDR3 protein results from TCRdb running MiXCR on the 5' RACE reads. The sample holds 6,600 or so distinct CDR3 sequences; 4.5% to 7% are singletons and the top ten take more than 7%. As to time point: sample taken at primary tumor resection. Sequencing was performed on whole RNA extracted from tumor and nontumor lung tissue, or from frozen PBMC, and the material was left unsorted. Per germline, CDR1 DFQATT and CDR2 SNEGSKA (reference sequence). Unmatched junction bases numbered 5, after V lost 3 bases and J lost 0 bases. The CDR3 has 16 residues.

This chain uses TRBV20-1 with TRBJ2-1; TRBD2 agrees at 10 bases. The specimen was normal lung tissue next to the tumor, collected at surgery. This TCR was sampled from a female donor with early-stage non-small cell lung cancer. The CDR3 here is CSARPLAGVSYNEQFF. For the CDR3, the DNA is TGCAGTGCTAGGCCCCTAGCGGGAGTCTCCTACAATGAGCAGTTCTTC.